This TCR beta chain was recorded in a study of shared clonotypes between healthy human individuals. CD45RO negativity and positive selection for CCR7 defined naive CD8 cells, a population that excluded terminally differentiated effector memory CD45RA+ cells. Profiling relied on immunoSEQ multiplex PCR, and the TCRdb table lists in-frame clones only, not all of them. The table includes about 2.1 million clones, 85% to 95% detected once. The V segment lost 4 bases and the J segment 5 bases; nucleotides outside the gene matches: 13. The CDR3 consists of 16 residues. CDR1 SGDLS and CDR2 YYNGEE come from the germline V gene.

The origin of this receptor is a man younger than 35 in good health. Some clones in this sample may be carry-over from other donors' samples. The sequenced material came from naive CD8+ T cells from PBMCs. The chain has TRBV9 and TRBJ1-1, with 8 positions matching TRBD1. The chain's CDR3 is CASSRDRGTVGTEAFF. As DNA, the CDR3 is TGTGCCAGCAGCCGAGACAGGGGCACGGTCGGGACTGAAGCTTTCTTT.